Included here is one T cell receptor beta chain sequence, with context. The same CDR3 arises from other DNA sequences in this sample as well. This sample was included in a study of blood T cell repertoires in COVID-19. Turning to the study itself: COVID-19 samples, acute and convalescent, were from the United States, Italy and Spain. PBMCs, B-cell-depleted T cells, or T cells provided the cDNA or gDNA that made up the material.

Per the study methods: Estimates of nucleated cell counts were drawn from the amplification of reference gene primers. The protocol was immunoSEQ multiplex PCR, while the TCRdb copy is restricted to in-frame clones and leaves out a portion. V, J and clone size derive from that table, while D and trimming were established from the DNA sequence. Of roughly 110,000 clones listed, around 89% were seen once; the top ten hold more than 4.5%. The sample was peripheral blood. This sequence was found in a man aged 35 to 55 with active or convalescent COVID-19.

CDR3 sequence reads: CASSPGANYGYTF. Written as DNA, the CDR3 is TGTGCCAGCTCACCAGGGGCGAACTATGGCTACACCTTC. This chain links TRBV18 with TRBJ1-2, with a possible D match to TRBD1 (5 bases). Germline V gene lookup returns CDR1 KGHSH and CDR2 LQKENI. CDR3 length equals 13 residues. V lost 2 bases and J lost 2, with 6 bases in between. The whole variable domain, remainder taken from reference TRBV18 and TRBJ1-2, is NAGVMQNPRHLVRRRGQEARLRCSPMKGHSHVYWYRQLPEEGLKFMVYLQKENIIDESGMPKERFSAEFPKEGPSILRIQQVVRGDSAAYFCASSPGANYGYTFGSGTRLTVV.